These T cell receptor beta chains were read from a single sample in a study of T cell responses to AZD1222 COVID-19 vaccine. The assay was immunoSEQ multiplex PCR, and TCRdb's table has in-frame clones only and misses some. Counted here are 130,000 to 150,000 clones, over 75% occurring once; the ten biggest clones make up around 5%. The sample consisted of peripheral blood, taken 28 days after the second dose of the MenACWY control vaccine. The origin of the receptors is an adult who received the MenACWY meningococcal vaccine as a control. The CDR3 runs from the conserved cysteine through the conserved F or W. A D gene is named only where the DNA matches it firmly. Size is omitted from some rows. Given values are once, few, many or a class for expanded clones.

j_call v_call clone_size d_call cdr3_nt cdr3_aa
TRBJ2-5 TRBV24-1 few - TGTGCCACCAGTGATATGGACAGAGAGACCCAGTACTTC CATSDMDRETQYF
TRBJ2-3 TRBV5-1 - TRBD2 TGCGCCAGCAGCAACGGGGGGTCGGTTTTAACAGATACGCAGTATTTT CASSNGGSVLTDTQYF
TRBJ2-1 TRBV4-3 - TRBD1 TGCGCCAGCAGCCAAGCGCAGACAGGGGGCAATGAGCAGTTCTTC CASSQAQTGGNEQFF
TRBJ1-1 TRBV4-3 - TRBD1 TGCGCCAGCAGCCAGCCAGGGGGCCTGAACACTGAAGCTTTCTTT CASSQPGGLNTEAFF
TRBJ1-1 TRBV20-1 - TRBD1 TGCAGTGCTAGTTATTGGGGACAGGGGGACGACGCTGAAGCTTTCTTT CSASYWGQGDDAEAFF
TRBJ2-1 TRBV24-1 - - TGTGCCACCAGTGATCCTGGACAGAAATACAATGAGCAGTTCTTC CATSDPGQKYNEQFF
TRBJ2-1 TRBV24-1 - - TGTGCCACCAGTGATTCCACTGATCCGGGAGACAATGAGCAGTTCTTC CATSDSTDPGDNEQFF
TRBJ1-6 TRBV19 - TRBD1 TGTGCCAGTAGACCGGGACAGGGGGTGGGGTCCCTCCACTTT CASRPGQGVGSLHF
TRBJ2-1 TRBV19 - - TGTGCCAGTAGTATAGTTCGCAGGGGCAACAATGAGCAGTTCTTC CASSIVRRGNNEQFF
TRBJ2-1 TRBV28 - TRBD2 TGTGCCAGCAGTCCCCCCGGGAGGAAAAATGAGCAGTTCTTC CASSPPGRKNEQFF
TRBJ1-5 TRBV30 - - TGTGCCTGGAGAGGGACACCTAATCAGCCCCAGCATTTT CAWRGTPNQPQHF
TRBJ2-5 TRBV28 once - TGTGCCAGTTCAAATCCCAGAGAGACCCAGTACTTC CASSNPRETQYF
TRBJ2-1 TRBV27 - - TGTGCCACCGCTAGCGCGAGCTCCTACAATGAGCAGTTCTTC CATASASSYNEQFF
TRBJ1-5 TRBV2 once - TGTGCCAGCAGTGACAGCAATCAGCCCCAGCATTTT CASSDSNQPQHF
TRBJ2-7 TRBV6-2/TRBV6-3 - - TGTGCCAGCAGTTTTCGGGTCTACGAGCAGTACTTC CASSFRVYEQYF
TRBJ2-7 TRBV11-3 - - TGTGCCAGCAGCTCCGTAGTAGAGATGCATGAGCAGTACTTC CASSSVVEMHEQYF
TRBJ1-5 TRBV6-5 - - TGTGCCAGCAGTCCAGGGGTATCTAGCAATCAGCCCCAGCATTTT CASSPGVSSNQPQHF
TRBJ2-7 TRBV30 few TRBD1 TGTGCCTGGAGTGTAAACTCCCTCGGGACAGGGGGCGCGAAGGGAAGGGAGCAGTACTTC CAWSVNSLGTGGAKGREQYF
TRBJ2-7 TRBV5-1 - - TGCGCCAGCAGCTTGGTGACGGTCGGCGAGCAGTACTTC CASSLVTVGEQYF
TRBJ2-1 TRBV24-1 - TRBD2 TGTGCCACCAGTGAACTCCGGGACTACTACAATGAGCAGTTCTTC CATSELRDYYNEQFF
TRBJ1-3 TRBV6-5 once - TGTGCCAGCAGTCAGATCCTCTCTGGAAACACCATATATTTT CASSQILSGNTIYF
TRBJ2-3 TRBV5-4 few TRBD1 TGTGCCAGCAGCACCGGACAGGGGAGCATGAATACGCAGTATTTT CASSTGQGSMNTQYF
TRBJ2-5 TRBV7-2 - - TGTGCCAGCACCTCGGACTTAACCGAGACCCAGTACTTC CASTSDLTETQYF
TRBJ1-1 TRBV11-3 - - TGTGCCAGCAGCCAGGCGGATAACACTGAAGCTTTCTTT CASSQADNTEAFF
TRBJ1-4 TRBV7-9 - - TGTGCCAGCAGCCCACAGGTGCTTAATGAAAAACTGTTTTTT CASSPQVLNEKLFF
TRBJ2-3 TRBV20-1 - TRBD2 TGCAGTGCTAGTTCCCTTTTGGTGAGAGCGGGAGGCACAGATACGCAGTATTTT CSASSLLVRAGGTDTQYF
TRBJ2-2 TRBV9 - - TGTGCCAGCAGCATCGCGGGGGCCCTCACCGGGGAGCGGTTTTTT CASSIAGALTGERFF
TRBJ1-2 TRBV4-1 - - TGCGCCAGCAGCCCCTCAGGGAAAGGGGGCTACACCTTC CASSPSGKGGYTF
TRBJ2-2 TRBV6-5 - TRBD2 TGTGCCAGTATAAAGCTAGCGGACACCGGGGAGCTGTTTTTT CASIKLADTGELFF